This paragraph reports one TCR beta chain. Its specificity is unknown. This sample was taken from a study of CXCR3-negative and CXCR3-positive naive CD8 T cells. The study, taken as a whole, reports: In CXCR3-positive naive cells, the TRB CDR3s were more hydrophobic than in CXCR3-negative naive cells. In cryopreserved cells, CXCR3 expression partially decreased, and fresh PBMCs were used in most assays. Similar TRBV-TRBJ gene usage was seen in naive CXCR3-negative and CXCR3-positive cells, but not in memory cells.

The study sorted every CD8+ T cell subset in triplicate at 300,000 cells each. This CDR3 comprises 15 residues. Germline lookup yields CDR1 SEHNR and CDR2 FQNEAQ (reference sequence). TRB cDNA was prepared as libraries by UMI-labeled 5' RACE. TCRdb re-called the 5' RACE reads and catalogs CDR3 proteins one per entry, DNA excluded. In all, the sample yields some 140,000 distinct CDR3 sequences. This receptor was taken from a human donor in good health. Some clones in this sample may be carry-over from other donors' samples. Material for sequencing was naive CXCR3+ CD8+ T cells from blood. Documented subset: CD45RO-CCR7+CD27+CD95- naive CD8+ T cells expressing CXCR3 (TNR3+). The V and J genes are TRBV7-9 and TRBJ1-1. This CDR3 is CASSLAVGLSWEAFF.